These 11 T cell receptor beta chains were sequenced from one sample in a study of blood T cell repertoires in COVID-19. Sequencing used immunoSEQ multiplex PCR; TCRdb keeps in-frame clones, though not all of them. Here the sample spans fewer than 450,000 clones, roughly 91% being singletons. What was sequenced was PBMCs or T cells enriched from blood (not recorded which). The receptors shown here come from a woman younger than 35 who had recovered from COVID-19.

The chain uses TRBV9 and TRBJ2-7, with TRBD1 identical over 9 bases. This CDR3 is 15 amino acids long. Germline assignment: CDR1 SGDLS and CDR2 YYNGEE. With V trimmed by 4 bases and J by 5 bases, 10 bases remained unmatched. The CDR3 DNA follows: TGTGCCAGCAGCCCTCCGGACAGGGGACGGGACGAGCAGTACTTC. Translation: CASSPPDRGRDEQYF.

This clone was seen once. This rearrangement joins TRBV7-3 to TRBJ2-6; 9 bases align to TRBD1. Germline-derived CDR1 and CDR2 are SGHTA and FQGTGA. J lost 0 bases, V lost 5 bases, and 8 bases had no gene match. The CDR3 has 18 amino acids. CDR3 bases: TGTGCCAGCAGCCCACGGGGGACAGGGATCTCTGGGGCCAACGTCCTGACTTTC. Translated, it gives CASSPRGTGISGANVLTF. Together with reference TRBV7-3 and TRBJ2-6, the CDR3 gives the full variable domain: GAGVSQTPSNKVTEKGKYVELRCDPISGHTALYWYRQSLGQGPEFLIYFQGTGAADDSGLPNDRFFAVRPEGSVSTLKIQRTERGDSAVYLCASSPRGTGISGANVLTFGAGSRLTVL.

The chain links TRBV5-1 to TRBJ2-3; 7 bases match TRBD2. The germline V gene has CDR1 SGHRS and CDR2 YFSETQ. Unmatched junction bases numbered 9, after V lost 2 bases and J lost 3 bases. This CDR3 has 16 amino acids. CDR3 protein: CASSFVVAGVTDTQYF. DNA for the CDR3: TGCGCCAGCAGCTTTGTGGTAGCGGGCGTGACAGATACGCAGTATTTT.

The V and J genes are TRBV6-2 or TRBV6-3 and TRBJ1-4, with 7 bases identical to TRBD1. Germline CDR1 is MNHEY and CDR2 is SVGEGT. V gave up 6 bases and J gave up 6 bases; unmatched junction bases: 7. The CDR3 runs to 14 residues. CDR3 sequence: CASSLRDSDEKLFF. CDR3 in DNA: TGTGCCAGCAGCCTCCGGGACAGCGATGAAAAACTGTTTTTT.

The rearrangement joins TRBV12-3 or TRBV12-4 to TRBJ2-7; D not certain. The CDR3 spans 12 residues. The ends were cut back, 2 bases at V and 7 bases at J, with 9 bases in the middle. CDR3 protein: CASSLSSREQYF. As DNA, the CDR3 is TGTGCCAGCAGTTTAAGTTCTCGGGAGCAGTACTTC.

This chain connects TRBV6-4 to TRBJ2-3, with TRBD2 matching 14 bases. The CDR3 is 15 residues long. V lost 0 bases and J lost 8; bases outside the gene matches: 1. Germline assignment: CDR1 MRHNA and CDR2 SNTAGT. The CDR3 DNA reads TGTGCCAGCAGTGACTCGACTAGCGGGGGGGCTACGCAGTATTTT. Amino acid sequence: CASSDSTSGGATQYF.

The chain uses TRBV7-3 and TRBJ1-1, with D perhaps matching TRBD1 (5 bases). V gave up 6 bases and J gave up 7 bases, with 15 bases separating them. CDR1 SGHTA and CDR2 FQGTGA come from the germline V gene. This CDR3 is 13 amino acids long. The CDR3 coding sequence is TGTGCCAGCAGACAGGCGATTTGGGGTGAAGCTTTCTTT. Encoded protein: CASRQAIWGEAFF.

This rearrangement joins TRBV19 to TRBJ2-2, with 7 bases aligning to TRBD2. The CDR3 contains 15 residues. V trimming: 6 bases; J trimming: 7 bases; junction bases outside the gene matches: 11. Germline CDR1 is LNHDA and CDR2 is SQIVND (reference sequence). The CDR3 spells CASRRSGGGYGELFF. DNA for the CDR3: TGTGCCAGTAGGCGCAGTGGGGGGGGTTACGGGGAGCTGTTTTTT.

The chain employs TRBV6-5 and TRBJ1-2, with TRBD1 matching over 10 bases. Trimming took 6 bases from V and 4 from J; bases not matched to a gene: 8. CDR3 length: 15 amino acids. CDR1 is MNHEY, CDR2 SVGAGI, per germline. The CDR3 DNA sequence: TGTGCCAGCAGCCGCCCGGGACAGGGGTTCTATGGCTACACCTTC. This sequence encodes CASSRPGQGFYGYTF.

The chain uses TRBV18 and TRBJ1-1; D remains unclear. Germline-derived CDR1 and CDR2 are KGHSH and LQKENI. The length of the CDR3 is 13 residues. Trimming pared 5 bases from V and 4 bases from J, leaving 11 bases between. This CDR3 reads CASSSEEGTEAFF. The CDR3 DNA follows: TGTGCCAGCTCATCAGAAGAGGGCACTGAAGCTTTCTTT.

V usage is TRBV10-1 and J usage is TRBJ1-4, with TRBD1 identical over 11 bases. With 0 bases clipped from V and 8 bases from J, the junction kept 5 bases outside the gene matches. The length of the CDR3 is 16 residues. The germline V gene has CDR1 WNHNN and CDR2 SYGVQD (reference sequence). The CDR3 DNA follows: TGCGCCAGCAGTGAGTCGAGGGGACAGGGGGAAGAAAAACTGTTTTTT. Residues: CASSESRGQGEEKLFF.